A selection of T cell receptor beta chains follows, all from one sample in a study of OX40 agonist ivuxolimab in advanced cancers. The method was immunoSEQ multiplex PCR; TCRdb's version includes in-frame clones alone and lacks a portion of them. The data contain tens of thousands of clones, approximately 82% of them singletons. The specimen comprised CD4+ or CD8+ T cells sorted from blood, sampled in a trial of the OX40 agonist ivuxolimab. The receptors were gathered from an adult with an advanced solid tumor such as melanoma, head and neck, liver or kidney cancer. CDR3s include the opening cysteine and the closing phenylalanine or tryptophan. D genes are given only for firm matches. Size tells how often a clone was seen (once, few, many) or the class of an expanded clone, and some rows leave it out.

abundance: NA; v_gene: TRBV30; d_gene: NA; j_gene: TRBJ2-7; CDR3nt: TGTGCCTGGAGTGGGGGCGCGGACGAGCAGTACTTC; CDR3aa: CAWSGGADEQYF
abundance: NA; v_gene: TRBV11-2; d_gene: NA; j_gene: TRBJ2-7; CDR3nt: TGTGCCAGCAGCTTAGATCACCCAGACCGGCAGTACTTC; CDR3aa: CASSLDHPDRQYF
abundance: NA; v_gene: TRBV11-2; d_gene: NA; j_gene: TRBJ2-7; CDR3nt: TGTGCCAGCAGCTTAGGAAGGAATTCCTACGAGCAGTACTTC; CDR3aa: CASSLGRNSYEQYF
abundance: NA; v_gene: TRBV28; d_gene: NA; j_gene: TRBJ2-5; CDR3nt: TGTGCCAGCAGCCGCCCCCACAGAAACCAAGAGACCCAGTACTTC; CDR3aa: CASSRPHRNQETQYF
abundance: NA; v_gene: TRBV9; d_gene: TRBD2; j_gene: TRBJ2-4; CDR3nt: TGTGCCAGCAGCGTGGTGGGAGGGGTGGACATTCAGTACTTC; CDR3aa: CASSVVGGVDIQYF
abundance: few; v_gene: TRBV30; d_gene: NA; j_gene: TRBJ2-1; CDR3nt: TGTGCCTGGAGTCCGATGGGGGACATACGCTACAATGAGCAGTTCTTC; CDR3aa: CAWSPMGDIRYNEQFF
abundance: NA; v_gene: TRBV15; d_gene: NA; j_gene: TRBJ2-7; CDR3nt: TGTGCCACCAAAGACCCTGGGACCAGCTACGAGCAGTACTTC; CDR3aa: CATKDPGTSYEQYF
abundance: NA; v_gene: TRBV11-3; d_gene: NA; j_gene: TRBJ2-5; CDR3nt: TGTGCCAGCAGCCGACTAGGAGGAGAGACCCAGTACTTC; CDR3aa: CASSRLGGETQYF
abundance: few; v_gene: TRBV7-2; d_gene: NA; j_gene: TRBJ1-3; CDR3nt: TGTGCCAGCAGCTTAAGTAGGGTCTCTGGAAACACCATATATTTT; CDR3aa: CASSLSRVSGNTIYF
abundance: NA; v_gene: TRBV19; d_gene: NA; j_gene: TRBJ2-1; CDR3nt: TGTGCCTCGGCAGGGGAGATGGGTAGGAATGAGCAGTTCTTC; CDR3aa: CASAGEMGRNEQFF
abundance: NA; v_gene: TRBV4-2; d_gene: NA; j_gene: TRBJ1-3; CDR3nt: TGTGCCAGCAGCCAAGATGGGTCAGGGCCCCTCTCTGGAAACACCATATATTTT; CDR3aa: CASSQDGSGPLSGNTIYF
abundance: few; v_gene: TRBV7-9; d_gene: NA; j_gene: TRBJ2-7; CDR3nt: TGTGCCAGCAGCTTACTAGACGGTCAGTTCGAGCAGTACTTC; CDR3aa: CASSLLDGQFEQYF
abundance: NA; v_gene: TRBV7-2; d_gene: TRBD2; j_gene: TRBJ2-3; CDR3nt: TGTGCCAGCAGCGAACTAGCGGGGAAACCCGGGTCGCAGTATTTT; CDR3aa: CASSELAGKPGSQYF
abundance: NA; v_gene: TRBV6-5; d_gene: TRBD2; j_gene: TRBJ2-2; CDR3nt: TGTGCCAGCAGGCCCCCTAGCGGGGGGGCCGGGGAGCTGTTTTTT; CDR3aa: CASRPPSGGAGELFF
abundance: NA; v_gene: TRBV7-9; d_gene: TRBD1; j_gene: TRBJ2-2; CDR3nt: TGTGCCAGCAGCTCCGGACAGGGTAACACCGGGGAGCTGTTTTTT; CDR3aa: CASSSGQGNTGELFF